The text below deals with one T cell receptor beta chain. A single record per CDR3 protein comes from TCRdb applying MiXCR to the 5' RACE reads. The sample holds fewer than 550,000 distinct CDR3 sequences, roughly 15% seen once. Germline CDR1 is MNHNS and CDR2 is SASEGT. Trimming removed 6 bases from V and 6 bases from J, with 18 bases in between. This CDR3 contains 15 residues. These data are taken from a study of identical twins. Another study also made use of these data, one on yellow fever vaccine responses in identical twins.

The material sequenced was CD4+ T cells sorted from blood. The chain has TRBV6-1 and TRBJ2-1; the D gene is possibly TRBD1 (5 bases). This TCR was recovered from a woman aged 18-30 years in good health. CDR3 residues: CASSLLGAPGNEQFF. The CDR3, as DNA: TGTGCCAGCAGCCTCTTAGGGGCGCCGGGCAATGAGCAGTTCTTC.